This TCR beta chain is drawn from a study of naive and memory T cell subsets. An equimolar mix of two oligonucleotides served as the beta constant-region primer for TRBC1 and TRBC2. Nested alpha and beta constant-region primers with the SP2 primer drove four PCR rounds on ligated cDNA. TCRdb reprocessed the UMI-ligation and nested PCR reads with MiXCR, giving one entry per CDR3 protein. The sample lists approximately 27,000 distinct CDR3 sequences, around a tenth occurring once. V lost 2 bases, J lost 1 base, and 9 bases stayed unmatched. Looked up from germline, CDR1 is SGHVS and CDR2 is FQNEAQ. CDR3 length equals 18 residues. Separate alpha and beta amplification began at the second PCR step. CMV status came from CD4+ IFNgamma after overnight CMV lysate stimulation. Cells stained for CD3, CD4, CD8, CD45RA, CD27 and viability were sorted into four CD45RA/CD27 subsets.

The clonotype was recovered from a human donor in good health. Sequences were obtained from effector memory CD4+ T cells from blood. Sample subset: effector memory, CD45RA- CD27-. The chain uses TRBV7-8 and TRBJ2-5; TRBD2 matches at 11 bases. CDR3 sequence (DNA): TGTGCCAGCAGCTTACGTACCAGGACTAGCGGGTTCCAAGAGACCCAGTACTTC. It translates to CASSLRTRTSGFQETQYF.